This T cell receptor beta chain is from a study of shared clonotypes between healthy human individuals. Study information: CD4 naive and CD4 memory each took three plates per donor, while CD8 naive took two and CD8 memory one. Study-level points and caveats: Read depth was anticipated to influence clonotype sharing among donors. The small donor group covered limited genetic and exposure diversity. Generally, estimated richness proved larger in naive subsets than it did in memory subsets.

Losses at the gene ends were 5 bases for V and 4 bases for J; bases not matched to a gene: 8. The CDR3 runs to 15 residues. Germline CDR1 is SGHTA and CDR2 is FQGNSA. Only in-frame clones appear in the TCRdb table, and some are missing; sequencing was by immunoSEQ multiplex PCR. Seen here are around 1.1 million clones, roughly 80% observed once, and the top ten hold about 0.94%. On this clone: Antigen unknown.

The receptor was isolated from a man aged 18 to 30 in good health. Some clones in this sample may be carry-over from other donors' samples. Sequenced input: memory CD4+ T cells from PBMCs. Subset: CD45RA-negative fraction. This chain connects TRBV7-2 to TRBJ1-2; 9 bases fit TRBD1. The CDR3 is CASSPRQGDIYGYTF. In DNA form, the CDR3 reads TGTGCCAGCAGCCCCCGACAGGGGGACATCTATGGCTACACCTTC.